These 12 T cell receptor beta chains were all obtained from the same sample, sequenced in a study of T cell responses to AZD1222 COVID-19 vaccine (dated by TCRdb to the early 2020s). The intended sense of this specimen's time point label: baseline before first vaccination. Receptor libraries were prepared by the immunoSEQ multiplex PCR assay. Imported from immuneACCESS, the table was reduced by TCRdb to in-frame sequences with V and J called. These copies leave out some clones; in studies compared against another copy, an unresolved V gene accounts for under half, and the cause of the remainder is not known. Present in this sample are some 130,000 clones, roughly 90% of which were seen just once. Together, the top ten hold under 2% of the sample. The sequencing here drew on peripheral blood, taken on day 0 of AZD1222 vaccination. These receptors were obtained from an adult in good health.

In DNA, the CDR3 is TGTGCCAGCAGCTTACGGCTATACCCCGCAGATACGCAGTATTTT. It specifies CASSLRLYPADTQYF. This sequence joins TRBV7-2 and TRBJ2-3; D unresolved. This CDR3 has 15 amino acids. Germline assignment: CDR1 SGHTA and CDR2 FQGNSA. V was shortened by 2 bases and J by 4 bases, with 13 bases between the two germline ends.

V and J are TRBV7-2 and TRBJ1-2, with TRBD1 identical over 7 bases. The CDR3 consists of 16 residues. Germline V gene sequence: CDR1 SGHTA, CDR2 FQGNSA. With V trimmed by 5 bases and J by 8 bases, 17 bases remained unmatched. For the CDR3, the DNA is TGTGCCAGCAGCATCCCCGACAGGGTTTATATAAGAGGCTACACCTTC. It codes for CASSIPDRVYIRGYTF.

The DNA of the CDR3 is TGTGCCAGCAGCCGCAATGAGGACCAGTACTTC. It encodes CASSRNEDQYF. The chain employs TRBV7-2 and TRBJ2-5; D gene unclear. Germline lookup yields CDR1 SGHTA and CDR2 FQGNSA. The V end was cut by 5 bases, the J end by 10 bases, with 11 bases between. This CDR3 region has 11 residues.

The chain carries TRBV19 and TRBJ1-1, with 11 nucleotides matching TRBD1. After removal of 6 bases from V and 6 bases from J, the junction contained 3 bases not matched to a gene. This CDR3 has 13 residues. CDR1 and CDR2 from the germline V gene are LNHDA and SQIVND (reference sequence). The CDR3 sequence: CASRGQGAPEAFF. CDR3 in DNA: TGTGCCAGTAGAGGACAGGGGGCCCCTGAAGCTTTCTTT.

V is TRBV28 and J is TRBJ1-5; D perhaps matches TRBD1 (6 bases). The V and J ends lost 0 bases and 5 bases respectively, with 11 bases between them. Germline V gene lookup returns CDR1 MDHEN and CDR2 SYDVKM. The CDR3 runs to 15 residues. The DNA for the CDR3 is TGTGCCAGCAGTTTATGGGGGGCGCGAGATCAGCCCCAGCATTTT. It encodes CASSLWGARDQPQHF.

The chain has TRBV9 and TRBJ2-5; D is undetermined. The CDR3 is 13 residues long. The germline CDR1 and CDR2 sequences are SGDLS and YYNGEE. V was cut by 4 bases and J by 5 bases, with 12 bases left in between. Here the CDR3 reads CASSPSLGETQYF. The CDR3 nucleotides read TGTGCCAGCAGCCCATCCCTGGGGGAGACCCAGTACTTC.

J is TRBJ1-6 and V is TRBV28; D gene uncertain. Looked up from germline, CDR1 is MDHEN and CDR2 is SYDVKM. The CDR3 consists of 15 residues. The V end was cut by 9 bases, the J end by 7 bases, with 19 bases between. The CDR3 spells CASKRIRARNSPLHF. The CDR3 DNA reads as TGTGCCAGTAAACGTATAAGGGCCCGAAATTCACCCCTCCACTTT. The variable domain in full, with the rest retrieved from reference TRBV28 and TRBJ1-6, is DVKVTQSSRYLVKRTGEKVFLECVQDMDHENMFWYRQDPGLGLRLIYFSYDVKMKEKGDIPEGYSVSREKKERFSLILESASTNQTSMYLCASKRIRARNSPLHFGNGTRLTVT.

The rearrangement uses TRBV20-1 and TRBJ1-1; D call uncertain. The length of the CDR3 is 11 residues. From germline, CDR1 is DFQATT and CDR2 SNEGSKA (reference sequence). V lost 0 bases and J lost 8, with 7 bases in between. CDR3 sequence reads: CSARDRQEAFF. The CDR3 DNA is TGCAGTGCTAGAGATCGCCAGGAAGCTTTCTTT.

The rearrangement joins TRBV7-2 to TRBJ1-6; D is perhaps TRBD1 (6 bases). CDR3 length: 16 amino acids. Germline V lookup: CDR1 SGHTA, CDR2 FQGNSA. Trimming took 2 bases from V and 6 from J, leaving 14 bases between them. The CDR3 DNA is TGTGCCAGCAGCTTACTTGCACAGGGCGGTAATTCACCCCTCCACTTT. Its translation: CASSLLAQGGNSPLHF.

The CDR3, as DNA: TGTGCCATCGCGGGAGGGGCTGGTGAAAAACTGTTTTTT. It translates to CAIAGGAGEKLFF. This chain joins TRBV10-3 and TRBJ1-4, with D tentatively TRBD1 (5 bases). V was cut by 8 bases and J by 7 bases, with 14 bases left in between. This CDR3 has 13 amino acids. Per the germline V gene, CDR1 is ENHRY and CDR2 is SYGVKD.

This clone was recorded once. The genes are TRBV2 and TRBJ2-7; maybe TRBD2 (5 bases). Germline CDR1 reads SNHLY; CDR2 reads FYNNEI. The CDR3 is made up of 14 amino acids. Deletions cut 7 bases from V and 1 base from J, with 14 bases between. CDR3 protein: CASTKSQRSYEQYF. The DNA of the CDR3 is TGTGCCAGCACCAAGTCACAGCGGTCCTACGAGCAGTACTTC.

The rearrangement uses TRBV27 and TRBJ1-2; D possibly corresponds to TRBD1 (5 bases). V gave up 8 bases and J gave up 6 bases, with 16 bases separating them. The CDR3 is 13 residues long. Germline-derived CDR1 and CDR2 are MNHEY and SMNVEV (reference sequence). This CDR3 is CASPSSTGDGYTF. CDR3 in DNA: TGTGCCAGCCCGTCCAGTACAGGCGATGGCTACACCTTC.